This is a list of T cell receptor beta chains from one sample in a study of beta chain features in type 1 diabetes. Profiling relied on immunoSEQ multiplex PCR, and the TCRdb table lists in-frame clones only, not all of them. The table lists 200,000 to 250,000 clones, around 14% of them singletons. The sample consisted of naive CD4+ T cells from blood. These receptors all stem from a man younger than 40 with type 1 diabetes. The conserved cysteine and the conserved F or W are not part of the CDR3 here.

V gene: TRBV7-9; CDR3 protein: ASSRILAGEETQY
V gene: TRBV11-3; CDR3 protein: ASSLVADSLTEAF
V gene: TRBV6-1; CDR3 protein: ASSEVSGYDGYT
V gene: TRBV4-1; CDR3 protein: ASSQDGGGTATDTQY
V gene: TRBV6-5; CDR3 protein: ASSYLTGAEAF
V gene: TRBV11-2; CDR3 protein: ASSWPRGLAKNIQY
V gene: TRBV10-3; CDR3 protein: AISAQYTYEQY
V gene: TRBV7-9; CDR3 protein: ASSPGWGQDTGELF
V gene: TRBV7-2; CDR3 protein: ASSPRLAASTDTQY
V gene: TRBV4-1; CDR3 protein: ASSLITGGELF
V gene: TRBV7-2; CDR3 protein: ASSFRDREDTQY
V gene: TRBV4-1; CDR3 protein: ASSQEGDGGGSQPQH
V gene: TRBV27; CDR3 protein: ASSLAPGPPSSGYT
V gene: TRBV29-1; CDR3 protein: SVAGQGDPYT
V gene: TRBV5-1; CDR3 protein: ASSFSGSGETQY